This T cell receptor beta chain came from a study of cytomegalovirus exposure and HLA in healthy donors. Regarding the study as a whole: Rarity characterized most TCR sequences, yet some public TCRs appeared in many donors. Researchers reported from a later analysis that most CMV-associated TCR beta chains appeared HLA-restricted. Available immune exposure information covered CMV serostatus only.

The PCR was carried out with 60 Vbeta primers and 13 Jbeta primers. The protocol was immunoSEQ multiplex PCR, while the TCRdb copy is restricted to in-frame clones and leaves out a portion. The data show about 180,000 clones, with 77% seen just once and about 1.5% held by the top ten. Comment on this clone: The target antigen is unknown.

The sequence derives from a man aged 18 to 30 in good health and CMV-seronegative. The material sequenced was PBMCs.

Written as DNA, the CDR3 is TGCGCCAGCAAAGGAGGGCGGGGCACTGAAGCTTTCTTT. It translates to CASKGGRGTEAFF. This chain connects TRBV5-1 to TRBJ1-1; D is undetermined. V was pared by 6 bases and J by 4 bases, with 13 bases between. Germline CDR1 reads SGHRS; CDR2 reads YFSETQ. The CDR3 is 13 residues long.